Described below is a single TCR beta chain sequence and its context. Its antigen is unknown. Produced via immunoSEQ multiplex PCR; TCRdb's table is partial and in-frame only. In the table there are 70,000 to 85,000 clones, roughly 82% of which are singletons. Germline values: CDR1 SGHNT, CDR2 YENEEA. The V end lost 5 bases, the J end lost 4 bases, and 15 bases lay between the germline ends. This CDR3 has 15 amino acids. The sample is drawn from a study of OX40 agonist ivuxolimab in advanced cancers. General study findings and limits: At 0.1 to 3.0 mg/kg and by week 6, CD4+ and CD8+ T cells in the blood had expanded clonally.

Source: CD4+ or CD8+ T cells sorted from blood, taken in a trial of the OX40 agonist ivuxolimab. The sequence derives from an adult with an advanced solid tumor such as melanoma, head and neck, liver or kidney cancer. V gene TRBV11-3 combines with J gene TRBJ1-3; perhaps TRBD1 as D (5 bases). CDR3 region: CASSLTRDAGNTIYF. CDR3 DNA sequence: TGTGCCAGCAGCCTAACCAGGGACGCCGGAAACACCATATATTTT.